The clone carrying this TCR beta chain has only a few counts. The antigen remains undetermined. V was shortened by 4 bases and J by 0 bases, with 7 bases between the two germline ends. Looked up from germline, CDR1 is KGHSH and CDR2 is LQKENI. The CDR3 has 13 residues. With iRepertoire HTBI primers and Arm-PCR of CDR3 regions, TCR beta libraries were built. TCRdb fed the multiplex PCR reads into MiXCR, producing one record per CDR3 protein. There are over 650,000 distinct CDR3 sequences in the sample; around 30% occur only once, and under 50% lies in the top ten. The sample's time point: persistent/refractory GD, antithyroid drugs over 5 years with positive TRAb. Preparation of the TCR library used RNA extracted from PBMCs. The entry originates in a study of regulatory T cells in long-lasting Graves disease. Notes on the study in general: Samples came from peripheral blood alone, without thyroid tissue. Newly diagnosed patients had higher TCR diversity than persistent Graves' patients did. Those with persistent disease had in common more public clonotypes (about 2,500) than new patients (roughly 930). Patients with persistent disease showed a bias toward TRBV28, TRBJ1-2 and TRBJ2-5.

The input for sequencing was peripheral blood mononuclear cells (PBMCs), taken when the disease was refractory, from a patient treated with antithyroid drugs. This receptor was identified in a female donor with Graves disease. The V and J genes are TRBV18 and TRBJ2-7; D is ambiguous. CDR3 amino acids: CASSRPDSYEQYF. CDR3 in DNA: TGTGCCAGCTCACGACCCGACTCCTACGAGCAGTACTTC. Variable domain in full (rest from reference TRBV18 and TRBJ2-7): NAGVMQNPRHLVRRRGQEARLRCSPMKGHSHVYWYRQLPEEGLKFMVYLQKENIIDESGMPKERFSAEFPKEGPSILRIQQVVRGDSAAYFCASSRPDSYEQYFGPGTRLTVT.